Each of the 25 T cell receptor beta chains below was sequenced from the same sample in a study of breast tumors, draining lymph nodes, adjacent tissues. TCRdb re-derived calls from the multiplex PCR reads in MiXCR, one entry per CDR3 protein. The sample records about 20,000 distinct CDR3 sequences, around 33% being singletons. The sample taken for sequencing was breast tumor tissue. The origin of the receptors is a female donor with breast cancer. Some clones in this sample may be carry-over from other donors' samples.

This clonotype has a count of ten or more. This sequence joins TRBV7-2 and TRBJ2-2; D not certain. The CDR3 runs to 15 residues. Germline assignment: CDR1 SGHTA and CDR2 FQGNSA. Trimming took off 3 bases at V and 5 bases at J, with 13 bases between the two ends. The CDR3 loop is CASSFIPRVTGELFF. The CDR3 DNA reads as TGTGCCAGCAGCTTTATCCCGAGAGTAACCGGGGAGCTGTTTTTT.

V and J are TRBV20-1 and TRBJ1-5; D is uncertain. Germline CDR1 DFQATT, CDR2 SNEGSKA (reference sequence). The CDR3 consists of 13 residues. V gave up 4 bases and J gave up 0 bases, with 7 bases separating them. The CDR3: CSAIPYSNQPQHF. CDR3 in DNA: TGCAGTGCTATCCCTTATAGCAATCAGCCCCAGCATTTT.

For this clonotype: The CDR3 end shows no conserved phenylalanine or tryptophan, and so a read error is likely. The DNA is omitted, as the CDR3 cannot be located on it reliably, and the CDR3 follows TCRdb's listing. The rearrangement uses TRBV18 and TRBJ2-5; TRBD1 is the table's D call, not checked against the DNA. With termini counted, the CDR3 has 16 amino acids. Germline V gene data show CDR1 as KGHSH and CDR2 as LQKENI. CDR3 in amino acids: CASSPPVGQGQETPYS.

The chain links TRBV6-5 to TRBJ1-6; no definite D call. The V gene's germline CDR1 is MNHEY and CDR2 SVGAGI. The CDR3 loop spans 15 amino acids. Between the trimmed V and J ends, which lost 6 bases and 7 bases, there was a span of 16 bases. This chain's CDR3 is CASSRTHPRNSPLHF. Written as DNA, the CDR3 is TGTGCCAGCAGCCGGACTCATCCAAGGAATTCACCCCTCCACTTT.

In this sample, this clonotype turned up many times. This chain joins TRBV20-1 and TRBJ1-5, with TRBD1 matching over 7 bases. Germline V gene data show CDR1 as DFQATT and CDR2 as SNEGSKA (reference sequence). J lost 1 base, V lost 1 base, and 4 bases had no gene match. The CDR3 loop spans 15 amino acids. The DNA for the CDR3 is TGCAGTGCTAGAGTGGGACAGCGAAGCAATCAGCCCCAGCATTTT. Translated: CSARVGQRSNQPQHF.

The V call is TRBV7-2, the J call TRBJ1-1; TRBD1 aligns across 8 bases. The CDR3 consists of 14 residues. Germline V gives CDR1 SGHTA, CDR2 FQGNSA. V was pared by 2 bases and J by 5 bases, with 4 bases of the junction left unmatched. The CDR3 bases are TGTGCCAGCAGCTTACAGGGGGCACGGACTGAAGCTTTCTTT. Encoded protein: CASSLQGARTEAFF.

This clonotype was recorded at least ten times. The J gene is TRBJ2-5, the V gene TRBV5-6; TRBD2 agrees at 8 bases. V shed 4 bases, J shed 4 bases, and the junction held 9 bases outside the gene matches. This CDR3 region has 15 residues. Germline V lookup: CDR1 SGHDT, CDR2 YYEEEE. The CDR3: CASSPTRGGAETQYF. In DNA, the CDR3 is TGTGCCAGCAGCCCAACACGGGGGGGCGCAGAGACCCAGTACTTC. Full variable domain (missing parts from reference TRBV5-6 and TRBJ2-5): DAGVTQSPTHLIKTRGQQVTLRCSPKSGHDTVSWYQQALGQGPQFIFQYYEEEERQRGNFPDRFSGHQFPNYSSELNVNALLLGDSALYLCASSPTRGGAETQYFGPGTRLLVL.

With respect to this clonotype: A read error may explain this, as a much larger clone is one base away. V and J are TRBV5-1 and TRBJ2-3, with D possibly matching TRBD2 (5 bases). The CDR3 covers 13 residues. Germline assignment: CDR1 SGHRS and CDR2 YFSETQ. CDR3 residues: CAGSLEGTDTQYF. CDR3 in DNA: TGCGCCGGCAGCTTGGAGGGCACAGATACGCAGTATTTT.

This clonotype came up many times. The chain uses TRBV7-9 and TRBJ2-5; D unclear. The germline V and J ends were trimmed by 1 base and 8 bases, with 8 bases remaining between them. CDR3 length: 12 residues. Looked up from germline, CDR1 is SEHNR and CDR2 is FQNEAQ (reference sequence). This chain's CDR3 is CASSLVPSTQYF. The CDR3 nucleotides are TGTGCCAGCAGCTTAGTACCGAGCACCCAGTACTTC.

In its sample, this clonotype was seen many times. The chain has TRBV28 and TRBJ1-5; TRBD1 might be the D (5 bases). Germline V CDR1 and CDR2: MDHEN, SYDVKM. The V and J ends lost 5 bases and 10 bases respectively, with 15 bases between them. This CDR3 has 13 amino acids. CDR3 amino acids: CASSVGRWGPQHF. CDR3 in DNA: TGTGCCAGCAGTGTGGGGCGGTGGGGACCCCAGCATTTT.

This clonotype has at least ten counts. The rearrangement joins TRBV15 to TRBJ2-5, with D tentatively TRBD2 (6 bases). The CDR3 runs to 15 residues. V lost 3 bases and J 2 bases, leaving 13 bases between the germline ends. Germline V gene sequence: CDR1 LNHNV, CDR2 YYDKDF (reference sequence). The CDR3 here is CATSRGTVPQETQYF. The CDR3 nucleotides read TGTGCCACCAGCAGGGGGACTGTACCACAAGAGACCCAGTACTTC.

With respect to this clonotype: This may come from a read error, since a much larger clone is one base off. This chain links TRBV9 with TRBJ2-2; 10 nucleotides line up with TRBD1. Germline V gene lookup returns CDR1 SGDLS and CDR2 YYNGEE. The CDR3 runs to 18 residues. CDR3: CASSAISGGTGDGGELLF. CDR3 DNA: TGTGCCAGCAGCGCTATTTCCGGCGGGACAGGGGACGGCGGGGAGCTGCTTTTT.

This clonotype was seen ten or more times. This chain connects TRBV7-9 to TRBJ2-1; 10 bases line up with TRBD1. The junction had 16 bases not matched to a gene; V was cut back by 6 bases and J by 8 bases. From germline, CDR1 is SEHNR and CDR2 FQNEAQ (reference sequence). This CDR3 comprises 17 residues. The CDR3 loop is CASRPRTDRGSGDEQFF. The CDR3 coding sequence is TGTGCCAGCAGACCCAGGACGGACAGGGGGTCTGGTGATGAGCAGTTCTTC. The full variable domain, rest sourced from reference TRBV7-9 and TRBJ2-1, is DTGVSQNPRHKITKRGQNVTFRCDPISEHNRLYWYRQTLGQGPEFLTYFQNEAQLEKSRLLSDRFSAERPKGSFSTLEIQRTEQGDSAMYLCASRPRTDRGSGDEQFFGPGTRLTVL.

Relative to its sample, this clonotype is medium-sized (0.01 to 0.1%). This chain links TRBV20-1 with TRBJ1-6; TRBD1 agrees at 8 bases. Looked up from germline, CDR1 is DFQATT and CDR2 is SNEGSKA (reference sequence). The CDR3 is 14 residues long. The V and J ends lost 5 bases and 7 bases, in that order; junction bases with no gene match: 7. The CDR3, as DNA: TGCAGTGCTGGGTCCGGGACAGGCAATTCACCCCTCCACTTT. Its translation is CSAGSGTGNSPLHF.

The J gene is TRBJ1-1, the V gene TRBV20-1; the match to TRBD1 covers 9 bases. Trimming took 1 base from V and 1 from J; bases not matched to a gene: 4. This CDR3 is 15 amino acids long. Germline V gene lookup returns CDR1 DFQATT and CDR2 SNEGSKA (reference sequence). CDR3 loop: CSARGLDRGNTEAFF. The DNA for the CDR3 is TGCAGTGCTAGAGGTTTGGACAGGGGGAACACTGAAGCTTTCTTT.

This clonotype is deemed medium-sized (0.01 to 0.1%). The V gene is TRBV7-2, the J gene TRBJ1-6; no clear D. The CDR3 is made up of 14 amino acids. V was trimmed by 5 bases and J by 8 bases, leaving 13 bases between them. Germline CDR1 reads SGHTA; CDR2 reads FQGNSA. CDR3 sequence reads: CASSPRLGYSPLHF. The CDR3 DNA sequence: TGTGCCAGCAGCCCCCGCTTAGGTTATTCACCCCTCCACTTT.

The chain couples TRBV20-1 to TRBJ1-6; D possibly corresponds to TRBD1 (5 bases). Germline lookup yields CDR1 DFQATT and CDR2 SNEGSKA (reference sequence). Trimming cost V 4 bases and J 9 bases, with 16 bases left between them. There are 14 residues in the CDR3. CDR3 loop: CSAMVAGPRSPLHF. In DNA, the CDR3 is TGCAGTGCTATGGTCGCGGGGCCTCGTTCACCCCTCCACTTT.

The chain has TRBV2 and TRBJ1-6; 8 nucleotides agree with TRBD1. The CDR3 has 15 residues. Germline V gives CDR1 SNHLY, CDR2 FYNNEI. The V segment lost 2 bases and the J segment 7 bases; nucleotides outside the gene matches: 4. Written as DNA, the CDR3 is TGTGCCAGCAGTGAATTGGGACAGGCAAATTCACCCCTCCACTTT. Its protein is CASSELGQANSPLHF.

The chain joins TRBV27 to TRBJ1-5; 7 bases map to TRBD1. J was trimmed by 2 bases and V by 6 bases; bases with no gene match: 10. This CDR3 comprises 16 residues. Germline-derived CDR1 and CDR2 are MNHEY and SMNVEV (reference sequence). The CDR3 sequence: CASSPFTGAGNQPQHF. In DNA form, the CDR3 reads TGTGCCAGCAGCCCCTTCACAGGGGCTGGCAATCAGCCCCAGCATTTT.

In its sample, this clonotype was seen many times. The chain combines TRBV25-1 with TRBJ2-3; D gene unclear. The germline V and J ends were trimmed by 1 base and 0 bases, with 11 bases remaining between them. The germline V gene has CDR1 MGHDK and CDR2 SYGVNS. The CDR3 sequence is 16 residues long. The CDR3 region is CASSELGGTSTDTQYF. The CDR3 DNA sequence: TGTGCCAGCAGTGAATTAGGTGGAACTAGCACAGATACGCAGTATTTT.

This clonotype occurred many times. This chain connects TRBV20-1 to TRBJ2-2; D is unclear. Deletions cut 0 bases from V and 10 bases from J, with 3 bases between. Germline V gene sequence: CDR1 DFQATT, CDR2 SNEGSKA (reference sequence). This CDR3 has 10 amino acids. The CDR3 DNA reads TGCAGTGCTAGAGATACGGAGCTGTTTTTT. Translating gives CSARDTELFF.

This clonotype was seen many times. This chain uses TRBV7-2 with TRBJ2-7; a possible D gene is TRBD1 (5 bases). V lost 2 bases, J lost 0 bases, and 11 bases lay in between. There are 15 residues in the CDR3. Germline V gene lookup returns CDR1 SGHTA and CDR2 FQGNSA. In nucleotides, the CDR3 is TGTGCCAGCAGCTTAAGTGCAGGGAACTCCTACGAGCAGTACTTC. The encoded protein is CASSLSAGNSYEQYF. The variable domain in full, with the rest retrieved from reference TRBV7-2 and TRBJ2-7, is GAGVSQSPSNKVTEKGKDVELRCDPISGHTALYWYRQSLGQGLEFLIYFQGNSAPDKSGLPSDRFSAERTGGSVSTLTIQRTQQEDSAVYLCASSLSAGNSYEQYFGPGTRLTVT.

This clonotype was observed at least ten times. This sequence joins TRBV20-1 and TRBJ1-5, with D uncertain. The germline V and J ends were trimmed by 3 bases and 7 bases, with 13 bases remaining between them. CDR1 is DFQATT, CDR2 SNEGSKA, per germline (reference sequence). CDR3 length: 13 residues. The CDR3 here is CSARSTQRQPQHF. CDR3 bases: TGCAGTGCTAGGTCTACTCAAAGGCAGCCCCAGCATTTT.

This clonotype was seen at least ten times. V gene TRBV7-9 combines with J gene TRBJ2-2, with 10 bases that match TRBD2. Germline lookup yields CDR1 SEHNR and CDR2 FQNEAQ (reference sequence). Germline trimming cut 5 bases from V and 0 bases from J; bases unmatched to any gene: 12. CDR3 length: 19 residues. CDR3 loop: CASSTIAGGALTNTGELFF. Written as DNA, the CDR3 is TGTGCCAGCAGCACTATAGCGGGAGGAGCGTTGACGAACACCGGGGAGCTGTTTTTT.

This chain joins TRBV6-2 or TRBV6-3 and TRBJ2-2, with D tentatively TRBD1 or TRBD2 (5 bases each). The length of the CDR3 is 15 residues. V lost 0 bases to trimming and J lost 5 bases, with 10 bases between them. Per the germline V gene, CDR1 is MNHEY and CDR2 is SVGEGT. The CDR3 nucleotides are TGTGCCAGCAGTTACTCCGGGACCCAAACCGGGGAGCTGTTTTTT. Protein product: CASSYSGTQTGELFF.